This TCR beta chain originates from a study of OX40 agonist ivuxolimab in advanced cancers. Study at large: A history of anti-PD-1, anti-PD-L1 or anti-CTLA-4 therapy was acceptable, and approximately 41% had some.

Germline lookup yields CDR1 SGHNT and CDR2 YYREEE (reference sequence). J was trimmed by 6 bases and V by 1 base; bases with no gene match: 11. This CDR3 is 17 amino acids long. Libraries were prepared by immunoSEQ multiplex PCR; TCRdb keeps only in-frame clonotypes and omits some of them. The table records over 70,000 clones, roughly 91% of them present only once. Material: CD4+ or CD8+ T cells sorted from blood, obtained in a trial of the OX40 agonist ivuxolimab. The chain uses TRBV5-4 and TRBJ2-2; 8 bases fit TRBD1. This receptor was obtained from an adult with an advanced solid tumor such as melanoma, head and neck, liver or kidney cancer. Written as DNA, the CDR3 is TGTGCCAGCAGCTTGTTGGAGACAGGGGTGTTCGCCGGGGAGCTGTTTTTT. Its translation: CASSLLETGVFAGELFF.